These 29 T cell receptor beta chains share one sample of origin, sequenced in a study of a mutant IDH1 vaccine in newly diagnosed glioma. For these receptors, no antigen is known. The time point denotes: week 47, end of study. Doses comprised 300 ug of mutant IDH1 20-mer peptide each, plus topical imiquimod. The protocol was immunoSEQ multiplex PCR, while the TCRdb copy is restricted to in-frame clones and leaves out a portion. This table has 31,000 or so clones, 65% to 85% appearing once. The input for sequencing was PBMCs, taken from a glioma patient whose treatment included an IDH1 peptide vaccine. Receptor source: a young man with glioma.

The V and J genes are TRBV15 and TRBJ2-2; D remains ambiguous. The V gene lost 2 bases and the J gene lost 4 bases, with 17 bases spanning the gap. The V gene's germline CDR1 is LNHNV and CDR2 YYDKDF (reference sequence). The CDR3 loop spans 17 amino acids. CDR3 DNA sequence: TGTGCCACCAGCAGATCCGAAGTTGGCAGAAGCACCGGGGAGCTGTTTTTT. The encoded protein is CATSRSEVGRSTGELFF.

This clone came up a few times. CDR3 sequence reads: CASSIAGVSEQFF. For the CDR3, the DNA is TGTGCCAGTAGTATCGCGGGAGTAAGTGAGCAGTTCTTC. The chain has TRBV19 and TRBJ2-1, with 7 bases lining up with TRBD2. Trimming removed 3 bases from V and 9 bases from J; junction bases left unmatched: 5. Germline V gene sequence: CDR1 LNHDA, CDR2 SQIVND (reference sequence). This CDR3 region has 13 residues.

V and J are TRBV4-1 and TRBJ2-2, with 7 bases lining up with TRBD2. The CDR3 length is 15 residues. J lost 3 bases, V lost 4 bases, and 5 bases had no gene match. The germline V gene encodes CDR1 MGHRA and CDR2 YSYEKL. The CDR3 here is CASSPSGVDTGELFF. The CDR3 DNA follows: TGCGCCAGCAGCCCAAGCGGGGTTGACACCGGGGAGCTGTTTTTT.

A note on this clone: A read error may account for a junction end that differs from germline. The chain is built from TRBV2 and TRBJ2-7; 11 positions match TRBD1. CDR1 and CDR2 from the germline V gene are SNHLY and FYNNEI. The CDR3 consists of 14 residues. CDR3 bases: TGTGCCAGCAGGGCCCATGGTAGGACAGGGGGCGGCCTCTTC. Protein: CASRAHGRTGGGLF.

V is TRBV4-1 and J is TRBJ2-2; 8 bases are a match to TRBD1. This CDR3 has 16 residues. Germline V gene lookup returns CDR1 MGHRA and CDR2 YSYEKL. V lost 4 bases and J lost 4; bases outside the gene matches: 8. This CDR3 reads CASSPPGTGRTGELFF. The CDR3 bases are TGCGCCAGCAGCCCTCCCGGGACAGGACGCACCGGGGAGCTGTTTTTT.

The CDR3 sequence is CASSLEGTRDEQYF. CDR3 sequence (DNA): TGTGCCAGCAGCTTAGAAGGGACTAGGGACGAGCAGTACTTC. V and J are TRBV11-2 and TRBJ2-7; 8 nucleotides line up with TRBD2. CDR3 size: 14 residues. CDR1 SGHAT and CDR2 FQNNGV come from the germline V gene. V gave up 0 bases and J gave up 5 bases; unmatched junction bases: 3.

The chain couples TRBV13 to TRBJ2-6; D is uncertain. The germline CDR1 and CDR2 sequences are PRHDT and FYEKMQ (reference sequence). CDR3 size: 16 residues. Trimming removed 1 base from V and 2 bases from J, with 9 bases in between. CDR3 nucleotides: TGTGCCAGCAGCTTAGAGTTCGCCCCTGGGGCCAACGTCCTGACTTTC. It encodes CASSLEFAPGANVLTF.

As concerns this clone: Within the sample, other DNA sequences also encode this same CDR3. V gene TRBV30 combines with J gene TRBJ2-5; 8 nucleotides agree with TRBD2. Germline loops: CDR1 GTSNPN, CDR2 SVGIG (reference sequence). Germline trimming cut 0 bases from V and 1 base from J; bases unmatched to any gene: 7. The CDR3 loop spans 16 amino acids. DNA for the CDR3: TGTGCCTGGAGTGTGGTTAGCGGGGCGCCCCAAGAGACCCAGTACTTC. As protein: CAWSVVSGAPQETQYF.

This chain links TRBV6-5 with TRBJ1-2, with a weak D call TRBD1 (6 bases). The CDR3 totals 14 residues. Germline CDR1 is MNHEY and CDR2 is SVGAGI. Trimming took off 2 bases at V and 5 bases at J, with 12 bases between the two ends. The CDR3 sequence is CASSYVQGSYGYTF. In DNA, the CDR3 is TGTGCCAGCAGTTACGTCCAGGGGAGTTATGGCTACACCTTC.

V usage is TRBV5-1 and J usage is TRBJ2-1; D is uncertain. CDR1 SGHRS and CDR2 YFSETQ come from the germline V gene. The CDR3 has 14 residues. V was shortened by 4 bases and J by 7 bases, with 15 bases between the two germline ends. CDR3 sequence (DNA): TGCGCCAGCAGCGCTACCCAACAAGGAAATGAGCAGTTCTTC. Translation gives CASSATQQGNEQFF.

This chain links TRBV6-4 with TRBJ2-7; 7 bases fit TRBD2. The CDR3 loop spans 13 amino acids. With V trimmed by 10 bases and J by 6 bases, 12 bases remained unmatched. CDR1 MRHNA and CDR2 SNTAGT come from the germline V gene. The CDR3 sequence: CATRGGQGSEQYF. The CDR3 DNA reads TGTGCCACCCGGGGAGGGCAGGGAAGCGAGCAGTACTTC.

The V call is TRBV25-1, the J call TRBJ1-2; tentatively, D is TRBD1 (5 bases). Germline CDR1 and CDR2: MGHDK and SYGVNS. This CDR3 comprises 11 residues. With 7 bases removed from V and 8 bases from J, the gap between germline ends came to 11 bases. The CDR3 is CASNGGSGYTF. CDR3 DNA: TGTGCCAGCAATGGGGGGTCGGGCTACACCTTC.

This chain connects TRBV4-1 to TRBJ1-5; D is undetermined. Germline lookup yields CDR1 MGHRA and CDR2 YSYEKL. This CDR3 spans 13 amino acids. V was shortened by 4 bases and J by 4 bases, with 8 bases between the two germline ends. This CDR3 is CASSLRGNQPQHF. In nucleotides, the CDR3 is TGCGCCAGCAGCCTACGGGGAAATCAGCCCCAGCATTTT.

As DNA, the CDR3 is TGTGCCAGTAGTATAACAGGTAGCGGGAGGTCCACAGATACGCAGTATTTT. Residues: CASSITGSGRSTDTQYF. The genes are TRBV19 and TRBJ2-3; 10 positions agree with TRBD2. This CDR3 comprises 17 residues. J gave up 2 bases and V 2 bases, and 7 bases lay outside the gene matches. Germline assignment: CDR1 LNHDA and CDR2 SQIVND (reference sequence).

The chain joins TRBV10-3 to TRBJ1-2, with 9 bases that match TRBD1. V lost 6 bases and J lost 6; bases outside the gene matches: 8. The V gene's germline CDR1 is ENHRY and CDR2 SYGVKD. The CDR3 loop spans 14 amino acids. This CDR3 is CAISKRDREDGYTF. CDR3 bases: TGTGCCATCAGCAAACGGGACAGGGAGGATGGCTACACCTTC.

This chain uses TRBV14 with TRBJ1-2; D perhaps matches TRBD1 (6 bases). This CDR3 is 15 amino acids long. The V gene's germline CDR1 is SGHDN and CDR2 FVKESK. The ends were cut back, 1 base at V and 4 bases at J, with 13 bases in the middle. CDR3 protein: CASSQGDQGIYGYTF. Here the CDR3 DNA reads TGTGCCAGCAGCCAAGGGGACCAGGGGATCTATGGCTACACCTTC.

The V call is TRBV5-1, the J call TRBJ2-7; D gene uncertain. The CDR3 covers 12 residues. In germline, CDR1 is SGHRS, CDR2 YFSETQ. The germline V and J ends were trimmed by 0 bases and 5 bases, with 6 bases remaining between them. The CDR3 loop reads CASSLGNDEQYF. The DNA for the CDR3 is TGCGCCAGCAGCTTGGGAAACGACGAGCAGTACTTC.

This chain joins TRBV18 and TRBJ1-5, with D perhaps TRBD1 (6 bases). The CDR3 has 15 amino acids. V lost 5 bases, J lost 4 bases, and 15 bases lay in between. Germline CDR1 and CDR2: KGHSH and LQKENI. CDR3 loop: CASSVKTGANQPQHF. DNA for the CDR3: TGTGCCAGCTCAGTCAAGACAGGTGCGAATCAGCCCCAGCATTTT.

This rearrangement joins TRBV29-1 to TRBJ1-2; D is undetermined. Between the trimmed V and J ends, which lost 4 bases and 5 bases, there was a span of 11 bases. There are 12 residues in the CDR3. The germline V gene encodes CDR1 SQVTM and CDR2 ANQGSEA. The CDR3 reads CSVGPDQYGYTF. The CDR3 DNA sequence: TGCAGCGTTGGCCCCGACCAATATGGCTACACCTTC.

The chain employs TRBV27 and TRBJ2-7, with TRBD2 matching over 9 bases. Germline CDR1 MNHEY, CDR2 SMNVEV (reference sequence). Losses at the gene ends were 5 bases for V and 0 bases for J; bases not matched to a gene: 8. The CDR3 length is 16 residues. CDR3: CASSPRGSGGSYEQYF. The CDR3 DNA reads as TGTGCCAGCAGTCCTCGGGGTAGCGGGGGCTCCTACGAGCAGTACTTC.

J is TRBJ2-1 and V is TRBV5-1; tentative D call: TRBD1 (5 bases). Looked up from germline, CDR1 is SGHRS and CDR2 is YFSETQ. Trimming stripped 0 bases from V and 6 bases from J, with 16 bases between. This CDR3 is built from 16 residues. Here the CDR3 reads CASSLAPGPQGNEQFF. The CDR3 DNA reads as TGCGCCAGCAGCTTGGCCCCGGGTCCCCAGGGCAATGAGCAGTTCTTC.

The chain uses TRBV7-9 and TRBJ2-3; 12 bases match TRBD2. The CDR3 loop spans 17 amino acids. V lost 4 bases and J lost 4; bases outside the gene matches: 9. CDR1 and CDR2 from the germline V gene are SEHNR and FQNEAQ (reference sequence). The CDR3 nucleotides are TGTGCCAGCAGCTCCCGACTAGCGGGGGAGGACTCAGATACGCAGTATTTT. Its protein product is CASSSRLAGEDSDTQYF. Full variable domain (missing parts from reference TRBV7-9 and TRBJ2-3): DTGVSQNPRHKITKRGQNVTFRCDPISEHNRLYWYRQTLGQGPEFLTYFQNEAQLEKSRLLSDRFSAERPKGSFSTLEIQRTEQGDSAMYLCASSSRLAGEDSDTQYFGPGTRLTVL.

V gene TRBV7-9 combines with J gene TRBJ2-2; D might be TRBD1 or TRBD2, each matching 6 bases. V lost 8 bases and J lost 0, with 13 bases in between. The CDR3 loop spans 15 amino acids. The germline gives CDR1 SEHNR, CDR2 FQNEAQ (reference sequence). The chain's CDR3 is CASGGGNTNTGELFF. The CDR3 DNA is TGTGCCAGCGGGGGCGGGAATACGAACACCGGGGAGCTGTTTTTT.

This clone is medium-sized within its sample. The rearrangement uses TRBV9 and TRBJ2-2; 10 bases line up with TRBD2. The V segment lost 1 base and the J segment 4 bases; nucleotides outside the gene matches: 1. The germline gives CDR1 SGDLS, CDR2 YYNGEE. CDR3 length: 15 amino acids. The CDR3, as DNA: TGTGCCAGCAGCGTACGGACTAGCGGCACCGGGGAGCTGTTTTTT. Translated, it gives CASSVRTSGTGELFF.

This CDR3 is CASKLTQGAGTDTQYF. The CDR3 nucleotides read TGTGCCAGCAAACTGACCCAGGGGGCTGGCACAGATACGCAGTATTTT. The gene calls are TRBV2 and TRBJ2-3; TRBD1 agrees at 8 bases. From germline, CDR1 is SNHLY and CDR2 FYNNEI. This CDR3 contains 16 residues. The junction had 10 bases not matched to a gene; V was cut back by 7 bases and J by 1 base. Drawing the rest from reference TRBV2 and TRBJ2-3, the complete variable domain is EPEVTQTPSHQVTQMGQEVILRCVPISNHLYFYWYRQILGQKVEFLVSFYNNEISEKSEIFDDQFSVERPDGSNFTLKIRSTKLEDSAMYFCASKLTQGAGTDTQYFGPGTRLTVL.

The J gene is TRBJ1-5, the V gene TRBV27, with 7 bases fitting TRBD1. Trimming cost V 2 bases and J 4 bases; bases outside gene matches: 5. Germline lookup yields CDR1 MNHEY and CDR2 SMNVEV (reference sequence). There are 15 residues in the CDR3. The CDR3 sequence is CASSLTGEYNQPQHF. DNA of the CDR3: TGTGCCAGCAGTTTAACAGGGGAGTATAATCAGCCCCAGCATTTT.

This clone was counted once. The CDR3 here is CSVEEGSKQVMTEETQYF. As DNA, the CDR3 is TGCAGCGTTGAAGAAGGAAGTAAGCAAGTTATGACCGAAGAGACCCAGTACTTC. The rearrangement joins TRBV29-1 to TRBJ2-5; D remains ambiguous. The ends were cut back, 0 bases at V and 3 bases at J, with 23 bases in the middle. The CDR3 is 18 residues long. The V gene's germline CDR1 is SQVTM and CDR2 ANQGSEA.

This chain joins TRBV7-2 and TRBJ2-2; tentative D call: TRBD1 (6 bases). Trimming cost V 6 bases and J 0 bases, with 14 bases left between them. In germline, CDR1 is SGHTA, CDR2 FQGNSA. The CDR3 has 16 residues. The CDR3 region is CASRGQGTANTGELFF. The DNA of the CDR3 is TGTGCCAGCAGGGGTCAGGGGACCGCGAACACCGGGGAGCTGTTTTTT.

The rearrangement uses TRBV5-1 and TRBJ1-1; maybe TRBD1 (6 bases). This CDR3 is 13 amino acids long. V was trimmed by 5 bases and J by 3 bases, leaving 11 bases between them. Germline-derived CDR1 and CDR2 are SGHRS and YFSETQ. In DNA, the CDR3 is TGCGCCAGCAGACCCGGGACACACACTGAAGCTTTCTTT. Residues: CASRPGTHTEAFF. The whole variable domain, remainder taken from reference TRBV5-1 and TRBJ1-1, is KAGVTQTPRYLIKTRGQQVTLSCSPISGHRSVSWYQQTPGQGLQFLFEYFSETQRNKGNFPGRFSGRQFSNSRSEMNVSTLELGDSALYLCASRPGTHTEAFFGQGTRLTVV.